This T cell receptor beta chain was profiled in a study of blood T cell repertoires in COVID-19. For the study at large: Collection of acute and convalescent COVID-19 samples took place in the United States, Italy and Spain. From T cells, B-cell-depleted T cells, or PBMCs came the material, which was cDNA or gDNA.

Here immunoSEQ multiplex PCR was the method, and the copy in TCRdb shows in-frame clones only, minus some. Of 200,000 to 250,000 clones listed, 70% to 85% are singletons. V lost 10 bases, J lost 5 bases, and 20 bases lay in between. This CDR3 contains 14 residues. The germline CDR1 and CDR2 sequences are ENHRY and SYGVKD. The clonotype originates from a woman aged 40 to 55 with active or convalescent COVID-19. The V and J genes are TRBV10-3 and TRBJ1-2, with D possibly being TRBD1 (6 bases). Sequencing used peripheral blood. CDR3 loop: CATSEGRGEYGYTF. CDR3 sequence (DNA): TGTGCCACCTCCGAAGGCAGGGGCGAGTATGGCTACACCTTC.